A selection of T cell receptor beta chains follows, all from one sample in a study of T cells after posttransplantation cyclophosphamide. TCRdb's copy holds only in-frame clones and misses some; the assay was immunoSEQ multiplex PCR. The table includes about 32,000 clones, around nine tenths detected once. The sequenced sample was naive CD4+ T cells sorted from PBMCs. Receptors were obtained from a woman in her sixties or seventies in good health, CMV-negative, and a related stem cell transplant donor. CDR3s include the opening cysteine and the closing phenylalanine or tryptophan. Each record gives: clone size, J gene, V gene, D gene, CDR3 protein, CDR3 DNA. A D gene is named only where the DNA matches it firmly. A row's size may be missing; if present it is once, few, many or a size class.

size: -; J: TRBJ1-1; V: TRBV6-5; D: -; CDR3: CASTHDTVNTEAFF; DNA: TGTGCCAGCACCCACGATACAGTGAACACTGAAGCTTTCTTT
size: -; J: TRBJ2-7; V: TRBV18; D: -; CDR3: CASSAMGGTSYEQYF; DNA: TGTGCCAGCTCCGCGATGGGGGGAACCTCCTACGAGCAGTACTTC
size: few; J: TRBJ1-3; V: TRBV6-5; D: -; CDR3: CASSLQKTGNTIYF; DNA: TGTGCCAGCAGTCTTCAGAAGACTGGAAACACCATATATTTT
size: once; J: TRBJ1-1; V: TRBV9; D: TRBD1; CDR3: CASSVTGGGTEAFF; DNA: TGTGCCAGCAGCGTCACAGGGGGGGGAACTGAAGCTTTCTTT
size: -; J: TRBJ2-2; V: TRBV5-1; D: -; CDR3: CASSLGTQTTGELFF; DNA: TGCGCCAGCTCCCTCGGGACACAAACTACCGGGGAGCTGTTTTTT
size: -; J: TRBJ2-1; V: TRBV19; D: TRBD2; CDR3: CASSPSGTSSTHGLF; DNA: TGTGCCAGTAGTCCCTCCGGGACTAGCTCCACCCACGGCCTCTTC
size: -; J: TRBJ1-2; V: TRBV6-5; D: -; CDR3: CASSSTGAGEYGYTF; DNA: TGTGCCAGCAGTTCTACCGGGGCAGGGGAATATGGCTACACCTTC
size: -; J: TRBJ1-1; V: TRBV7-2; D: TRBD1; CDR3: CASSPRDRFSTEAFF; DNA: TGTGCCAGCAGCCCCCGGGACAGATTTTCCACTGAAGCTTTCTTT
size: -; J: TRBJ2-5; V: TRBV6-4; D: TRBD1; CDR3: CARGDRDLQETQYF; DNA: TGTGCCAGGGGGGACAGGGACCTCCAAGAGACCCAGTACTTC
size: once; J: TRBJ1-5; V: TRBV18; D: TRBD1; CDR3: CASSPQGAGQPQHF; DNA: TGTGCCAGCTCACCACAGGGGGCGGGTCAGCCCCAGCATTTT
size: -; J: TRBJ2-1; V: TRBV9; D: TRBD2; CDR3: CASSTRTSGGSYNEQFF; DNA: TGTGCCAGCAGCACGAGGACTAGCGGGGGCTCCTACAATGAGCAGTTCTTC
size: -; J: TRBJ1-5; V: TRBV29-1; D: TRBD1; CDR3: CSVITGTAFGPQHF; DNA: TGCAGCGTGATTACCGGGACAGCCTTTGGGCCCCAGCATTTT
size: -; J: TRBJ2-1; V: TRBV19; D: TRBD2; CDR3: CASSIVRGGRNEQFF; DNA: TGTGCCAGTAGTATAGTGCGCGGGGGGAGGAATGAGCAGTTCTTC
size: -; J: TRBJ2-7; V: TRBV19; D: -; CDR3: CASSPEGGGPYEQYF; DNA: TGTGCCAGTAGTCCTGAAGGGGGGGGCCCCTACGAGCAGTACTTC
size: -; J: TRBJ1-5; V: TRBV5-1; D: -; CDR3: CASSLAGEVWQPQHF; DNA: TGCGCCAGCAGCTTGGCGGGGGAGGTTTGGCAGCCCCAGCATTTT
size: -; J: TRBJ2-1; V: TRBV6-6; D: TRBD2; CDR3: CASSYPVAGGKDEQFF; DNA: TGTGCCAGCAGTTACCCCGTAGCGGGGGGGAAAGATGAGCAGTTCTTC
size: -; J: TRBJ1-1; V: TRBV19; D: -; CDR3: CASKLGGADTEAFF; DNA: TGTGCCAGTAAGTTGGGAGGGGCTGACACTGAAGCTTTCTTT
size: -; J: TRBJ2-7; V: TRBV9; D: TRBD1; CDR3: CASSPLDRGIYEQYF; DNA: TGTGCCAGCAGCCCACTGGACAGGGGAATTTACGAGCAGTACTTC
size: -; J: TRBJ2-7; V: TRBV19; D: -; CDR3: CASSIGLGGSEQYF; DNA: TGTGCCAGTAGTATCGGACTAGGGGGATCCGAGCAGTACTTC
size: -; J: TRBJ2-7; V: TRBV9; D: -; CDR3: CASSVAPGKGYEQYF; DNA: TGTGCCAGCAGCGTAGCCCCAGGGAAGGGCTACGAGCAGTACTTC
size: few; J: TRBJ1-1; V: TRBV28; D: -; CDR3: CASRFSRNTEAFF; DNA: TGTGCCAGCAGGTTCTCCAGGAACACTGAAGCTTTCTTT
size: -; J: TRBJ2-2; V: TRBV7-9; D: TRBD2; CDR3: CASSQKERGDLNTGELFF; DNA: TGTGCCAGCAGTCAAAAGGAGCGGGGGGACTTAAACACCGGGGAGCTGTTTTTT
size: -; J: TRBJ2-6; V: TRBV2; D: TRBD2; CDR3: CASSVAGGPGANVLTF; DNA: TGTGCCAGCAGTGTAGCGGGGGGGCCTGGGGCCAACGTCCTGACTTTC
size: -; J: TRBJ2-1; V: TRBV7-2; D: TRBD1; CDR3: CASSVRQGTYNEQFF; DNA: TGTGCCAGCAGCGTTCGACAGGGAACCTACAATGAGCAGTTCTTC
size: -; J: TRBJ2-1; V: TRBV7-9; D: -; CDR3: CASSLSSGEQFF; DNA: TGTGCCAGCAGCTTAAGTTCGGGGGAGCAGTTCTTC
size: -; J: TRBJ2-7; V: TRBV19; D: -; CDR3: CASSIGSVPTYEQYF; DNA: TGTGCCAGTAGTATCGGGTCTGTACCGACCTACGAGCAGTACTTC
size: -; J: TRBJ2-1; V: TRBV7-9; D: -; CDR3: CASSSTDKVRFF; DNA: TGTGCCAGCAGCTCTACGGACAAGGTTCGGTTCTTC
size: -; J: TRBJ2-5; V: TRBV19; D: -; CDR3: CASSIVAPGRQETQYF; DNA: TGTGCCAGTAGTATAGTCGCCCCAGGGCGCCAAGAGACCCAGTACTTC
size: -; J: TRBJ2-2; V: TRBV9; D: -; CDR3: CASSADRNTGELFF; DNA: TGTGCCAGCAGCGCCGACAGGAACACCGGGGAGCTGTTTTTT